This T cell receptor beta chain was profiled in a study of blood T cell repertoires in COVID-19 (TCRdb year 2020). Concerning the study at large: Collaborator samples came from the United States, Italy and Spain and covered acute and convalescent phases of COVID-19. The material from the prospective study consisted of cDNA or gDNA derived from T cells, B-cell-depleted T cells, or PBMCs. Deeply sampled blood TCRbeta repertoires from subjects exposed to, actively infected with, or recovered from COVID-19 were included in the dataset. A freely available public database, intended as a resource for researchers studying the immune response to SARS-CoV-2, is where the repertoires were released. The samples were drawn from the first 160 participants of the ongoing ImmuneRACE study and from some 1,300 subjects provided by 6 global collaborators. A de-identified subject ID, COVID-19 status, age in years and sex were almost always included in the sample metadata. HLA class I and class II types, where available, came from metadata supplied by the sample provider rather than from assay-based typing.

A word on this clone: The specificity of this receptor is unknown. It has no much larger one-base neighbor in the sample; base qualities were not kept.

V loses 4 bases of germline sequence and J loses 5 bases, and the interval between the two ends is 8 bases. In the germline V gene, CDR1 corresponds to ENHRY and CDR2 to SYGVKD. The CDR3 runs 12 amino acids, cysteine and phenylalanine included. This entry keeps only the CDR3 DNA: 36 bases, framed from base 1. The immunoSEQ Assay, a bias-controlled multiplex PCR, was used to amplify TCRbeta CDR3 regions from genomic DNA. Per the authors' processing: Within the assay, amplification of reference gene primers was used to estimate how many nucleated cells each sample contained. Sequence reads were collapsed and filtered to measure the absolute abundance of every unique TCRbeta CDR3 rearrangement. For each sample, productive Simpson clonality was calculated by taking the square root of Simpson's diversity index across productive rearrangements. In its TCRdb copy, this immuneACCESS table keeps in-frame sequences only and misses some clones. Where compared with another copy, unresolved V genes explain less than half of these, and the others have no known cause. That table supplies the V and J calls and clone size; D and trimming were determined from the DNA. For this sample there are tens of thousands of clones; approximately 80% appear just once. About 12% of the sample goes to the ten largest clones.

The paper as a whole reports these results and caveats: Clinical and demographic metadata were provided uncurated, with the amount varying by source and participant.

Collaborating institutions collected whole blood in K2EDTA tubes following their own protocols. For TCRbeta analysis, collaborators shipped samples as frozen whole blood, isolated PBMCs, or DNA extracted from either of those sample types. Specimen: peripheral blood. The chain links TRBV10-3 with TRBJ1-2, with TRBD1 as a weak D call on 6 bases. This receptor was obtained from a human donor in a cohort sampled during active COVID-19. This receptor carries the CDR3 CAISGRGYGYTF. DNA sequence: TGTGCCATCAGTGGCAGGGGATATGGCTACACCTTC.